These T cell receptor beta chains were read from a single sample in a study of graft-versus-host responses after intestinal transplantation. TCRdb's table, derived via immunoSEQ multiplex PCR, lists solely in-frame clones and lacks some. The sample has 20,000 to 30,000 clones, almost 40% seen once. The sequencing here drew on alloreactive CD4+ T cells from a mixed lymphocyte reaction culture, taken before intestinal transplant. The receptors shown here come from a human patient who received an intestinal transplant. The CDR3 runs from the conserved cysteine through the conserved F or W. The D gene is left open where the match is weak. Clone size is stated in some rows and not others, as once, few, many or a class when expanded.

V: TRBV5-1
D: NA
size: NA
J: TRBJ2-5
DNA: TGCGCCAGCAGCTTGGGTGTCAGGGTAGGGGGAACAGAGACCCAGTACTTC
CDR3: CASSLGVRVGGTETQYF

V: TRBV19
D: TRBD1
size: few
J: TRBJ1-1
DNA: TGTGCCAGTAGTACAGCCGGGTACAGGGGCCCTCTCGAAGCTTTCTTT
CDR3: CASSTAGYRGPLEAFF

V: TRBV6-5
D: TRBD2
size: NA
J: TRBJ2-3
DNA: TGTGCCAGCAGTTACTTACTAGCGGGGGGGCCGGATACGCAGTATTTT
CDR3: CASSYLLAGGPDTQYF

V: TRBV7-2
D: NA
size: NA
J: TRBJ2-3
DNA: TGTGCCAGCAGCTTAGGGGTCAGGGTAACAGATACGCAGTATTTT
CDR3: CASSLGVRVTDTQYF

V: TRBV12-5
D: NA
size: few
J: TRBJ2-7
DNA: TGTGCTAGTGGCCCCCCTCGGAGGGGCTCCTACGAGCAGTACTTC
CDR3: CASGPPRRGSYEQYF

V: TRBV6-1
D: TRBD1
size: NA
J: TRBJ1-6
DNA: TGTGCCAGCAGTGGGGACAGTAATTCACCCCTCCACTTT
CDR3: CASSGDSNSPLHF

V: TRBV6-6
D: NA
size: NA
J: TRBJ1-3
DNA: TGTGCCAGCAGTTATCGGGGGTTCACGTATTTT
CDR3: CASSYRGFTYF

V: TRBV5-1
D: TRBD1
size: once
J: TRBJ2-5
DNA: TGCGCCAGCAGCTTGTTGACGGGACAGGGGGTGGAGACCCAGTACTTC
CDR3: CASSLLTGQGVETQYF

V: TRBV30
D: TRBD2
size: few
J: TRBJ2-5
DNA: TGTGCCTGGAGCAATGTAGCGGGTTGGGAGACCCAGTACTTC
CDR3: CAWSNVAGWETQYF

V: TRBV5-1
D: NA
size: NA
J: TRBJ1-2
DNA: TGCGCCAGCAGCTTGGGCCAGGGAGGCTACACCTTC
CDR3: CASSLGQGGYTF

V: TRBV13
D: TRBD1
size: NA
J: TRBJ2-5
DNA: TGTGCCAGCAGCACCGGGACAGGGGGCCAAGGAGAGACCCAGTACTTC
CDR3: CASSTGTGGQGETQYF

V: TRBV5-1
D: NA
size: NA
J: TRBJ1-6
DNA: TGCGCCAGCAGCCCTGACAGGACTTCTTCACCCCTCCACTTT
CDR3: CASSPDRTSSPLHF

V: TRBV2
D: NA
size: medium-sized
J: TRBJ1-3
DNA: TGTGCCAGCAGTGTGACCGGGAGGTCTGGAAACACCATATATTTT
CDR3: CASSVTGRSGNTIYF

V: TRBV19
D: NA
size: NA
J: TRBJ1-2
DNA: TGTGCCACACAGAACTATGGCTACACCTTC
CDR3: CATQNYGYTF

V: TRBV4-3
D: NA
size: few
J: TRBJ1-1
DNA: TGCGCCAGCAGCCAAGGTATGAACACTGAAGCTTTCTTT
CDR3: CASSQGMNTEAFF

V: TRBV5-4
D: TRBD1
size: few
J: TRBJ2-7
DNA: TGTGCCAGCAGCCTTAGACAGGGTAACTACGAGCAGTACTTC
CDR3: CASSLRQGNYEQYF

V: TRBV28
D: NA
size: few
J: TRBJ1-3
DNA: TGTGCCAGCACCCTCTACGGAAACACCATATATTTT
CDR3: CASTLYGNTIYF

V: TRBV5-1
D: TRBD1
size: few
J: TRBJ2-7
DNA: TGCGCCAGCGGACTCAGGGGGCTTATCGACGAGCAGTACTTC
CDR3: CASGLRGLIDEQYF

V: TRBV5-1
D: NA
size: NA
J: TRBJ2-3
DNA: TGCGCCAGCAGCTTGGCGTCCACTAGAAGCACAGATACGCAGTATTTT
CDR3: CASSLASTRSTDTQYF

V: TRBV29-1
D: TRBD1
size: NA
J: TRBJ1-4
DNA: TGCAGCGTTCGGGACAGGGGGACAACTAATGAAAAACTGTTTTTT
CDR3: CSVRDRGTTNEKLFF

V: TRBV10-3
D: TRBD1
size: NA
J: TRBJ2-7
DNA: TGTGCCATAACAGGGGTCTCTAGGGAACACTACGAGCAGTACTTC
CDR3: CAITGVSREHYEQYF

V: TRBV6-6
D: TRBD1
size: NA
J: TRBJ1-5
DNA: TGTGCCAGCACCTTAACGGGACAGGGCAATCAGCCCCAGCATTTT
CDR3: CASTLTGQGNQPQHF

V: TRBV4-1
D: NA
size: NA
J: TRBJ2-1
DNA: TGCGCCAGCAGCCAAGAATCGGCAGGAATACAAGCCTACAATGAGCAGTTCTTC
CDR3: CASSQESAGIQAYNEQFF

V: TRBV18
D: NA
size: once
J: TRBJ1-1
DNA: TGTGCCAGCTCATCACTTGGGGTCAGGGTAACCAACACTGAAGCTTTCTTT
CDR3: CASSSLGVRVTNTEAFF

V: TRBV6-5
D: TRBD1
size: NA
J: TRBJ1-6
DNA: TGTGCCAGCAAATTTGGACAGGGGGGTTCACCCCTCCACTTT
CDR3: CASKFGQGGSPLHF

V: TRBV28
D: TRBD1
size: NA
J: TRBJ2-5
DNA: TGTGCCAGCAGCTACAGGGGAAAGGGCCAAGAGACCCAGTACTTC
CDR3: CASSYRGKGQETQYF

V: TRBV9
D: TRBD2
size: few
J: TRBJ2-2
DNA: TGTGCCAGCAGCGGGAGGACTAGCGGAACCGGGGAGCTGTTTTTT
CDR3: CASSGRTSGTGELFF

V: TRBV6-6
D: TRBD1
size: few
J: TRBJ2-7
DNA: TGTGCCAGCAGTGAGGGACAGTTCTACGAGCAGTACTTC
CDR3: CASSEGQFYEQYF

V: TRBV21-1
D: NA
size: medium-sized
J: TRBJ1-1
DNA: TGTGCCAGCAGCACCAATGAAGCTTTCTTT
CDR3: CASSTNEAFF

V: TRBV30
D: NA
size: few
J: TRBJ2-5
DNA: TGTGCCTGGAGTGTCTATGAGACCCAGTACTTC
CDR3: CAWSVYETQYF

V: TRBV7-8
D: NA
size: once
J: TRBJ1-3
DNA: TGTGCCAGCAGCTTATCCCGGACCCGAGCGGGAGACACCATATATTTT
CDR3: CASSLSRTRAGDTIYF

V: TRBV7-8
D: NA
size: NA
J: TRBJ1-2
DNA: TGTGCCAGCAGCCGTAACCCAGGTGCATATGGCTACACCTTC
CDR3: CASSRNPGAYGYTF

V: TRBV5-6
D: NA
size: NA
J: TRBJ2-1
DNA: TGTGCCAGCAGCTTTTTCCTATCAGCGTCCTACAATGAGCAGTTCTTC
CDR3: CASSFFLSASYNEQFF

V: TRBV4-3
D: NA
size: NA
J: TRBJ1-1
DNA: TGCGCCAGCAGCCAAGACAGGGCCCCGAACACTGAAGCTTTCTTT
CDR3: CASSQDRAPNTEAFF

V: TRBV18
D: TRBD2
size: NA
J: TRBJ2-3
DNA: TGTGCCAGCTCACCAGAGACTAGCGGAAACACAGATACGCAGTATTTT
CDR3: CASSPETSGNTDTQYF

V: TRBV6-1
D: NA
size: NA
J: TRBJ2-7
DNA: TGTGCCAGCAGTGTGTCCCCAGGGCCAACCTACGAGCAGTACTTC
CDR3: CASSVSPGPTYEQYF

V: TRBV6-1
D: NA
size: NA
J: TRBJ1-2
DNA: TGTGCCAGCAGTGAACGGGTCTATGGCTACACCTTC
CDR3: CASSERVYGYTF

V: TRBV30
D: NA
size: few
J: TRBJ1-5
DNA: TGTGCCTGGAGAGGACAGCCTAATCAGCCCCAGCATTTT
CDR3: CAWRGQPNQPQHF

V: TRBV19
D: NA
size: NA
J: TRBJ2-7
DNA: TGTGCCAGTAGTATAGGCGGGACAGCCGCCTACGAGCAGTACTTC
CDR3: CASSIGGTAAYEQYF

V: TRBV6-1
D: TRBD1
size: once
J: TRBJ2-3
DNA: TGTGCCAGCAGTGGACAGGGGACGGATACGCAGTATTTT
CDR3: CASSGQGTDTQYF

V: TRBV5-6
D: NA
size: NA
J: TRBJ2-1
DNA: TGTGCCAGCACCCTTACAGGGTTTGGGTCCTACAATGAGCAGTTCTTC
CDR3: CASTLTGFGSYNEQFF

V: TRBV7-2
D: NA
size: NA
J: TRBJ1-2
DNA: TGTGCCAGCAGCTCGATCCTACAAGGCGGGCTCTATGGCTACACCTTC
CDR3: CASSSILQGGLYGYTF

V: TRBV19
D: NA
size: few
J: TRBJ1-6
DNA: TGTGCCAGTAGTATTTTGCACAGGATCTCACCCCTCCACTTT
CDR3: CASSILHRISPLHF

V: TRBV4-2
D: TRBD2
size: NA
J: TRBJ2-5
DNA: TGTGCCAGCAGCCCCCAGTGGACTAGCGGGAGGAAAGAGACCCAGTACTTC
CDR3: CASSPQWTSGRKETQYF

V: TRBV5-4
D: NA
size: NA
J: TRBJ1-1
DNA: TGTGCCAGCAGCCCGCTAGGGGTGCGCAGCCAAAATGAAGCTTTCTTT
CDR3: CASSPLGVRSQNEAFF

V: TRBV5-1
D: NA
size: few
J: TRBJ2-3
DNA: TGCGCCAGCCATACGGGTACGCAGTATTTT
CDR3: CASHTGTQYF

V: TRBV6-5
D: NA
size: NA
J: TRBJ2-7
DNA: TGTGCCAGCAGTTACTCGGGACTCTACGAGCAGTACTTC
CDR3: CASSYSGLYEQYF

V: TRBV6-5
D: TRBD2
size: NA
J: TRBJ2-1
DNA: TGTGCCAGCAGTCAAGGACTAGCGGGCAATGAGCAGTTCTTC
CDR3: CASSQGLAGNEQFF

V: TRBV4-1
D: TRBD1
size: NA
J: TRBJ1-4
DNA: TGCGCCAGCAGCCAACCTTTCCGGGACAGGAATGAAAAACTGTTTTTT
CDR3: CASSQPFRDRNEKLFF

V: TRBV5-5
D: NA
size: NA
J: TRBJ1-1
DNA: TGTGCCAGCAGCTTGGCCTTGGAGGGATGGTTAACTGAAGCTTTCTTT
CDR3: CASSLALEGWLTEAFF

V: TRBV5-5
D: NA
size: once
J: TRBJ1-2
DNA: TGTGCCAGCAGCTTGTCTCCCGGCGGGATCTATGGCTACACCTTC
CDR3: CASSLSPGGIYGYTF